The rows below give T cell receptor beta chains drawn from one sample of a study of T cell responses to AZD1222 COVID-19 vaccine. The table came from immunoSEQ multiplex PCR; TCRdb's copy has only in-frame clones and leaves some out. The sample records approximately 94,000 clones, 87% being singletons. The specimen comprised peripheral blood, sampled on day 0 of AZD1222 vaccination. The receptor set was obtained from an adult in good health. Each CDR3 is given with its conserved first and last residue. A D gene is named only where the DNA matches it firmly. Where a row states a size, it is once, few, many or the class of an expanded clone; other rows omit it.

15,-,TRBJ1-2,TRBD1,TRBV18,TGTGCCAGCTCACCACCAGGGACAGGCCGCTATGGCTACACCTTC,CASSPPGTGRYGYTF
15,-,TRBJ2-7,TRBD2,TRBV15,TGTGCCACCAGCTCGTTTAGCGGGGCAGATTACGAGCAGTACTTC,CATSSFSGADYEQYF
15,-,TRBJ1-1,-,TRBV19,TGTGCCACCACGACGGCGGGGTACGCGGACACTGAAGCTTTCTTT,CATTTAGYADTEAFF
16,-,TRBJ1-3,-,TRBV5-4,TGTGCCAGCAGCTTGGGCGGACAGAGCTCTGGAAACACCATATATTTT,CASSLGGQSSGNTIYF
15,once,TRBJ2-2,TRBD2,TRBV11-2,TGTGCCAGCAGCTTACTAGCGGGAGGTACCGGGGAGCTGTTTTTT,CASSLLAGGTGELFF
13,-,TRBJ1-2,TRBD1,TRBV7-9,TGTGCCAGCAGCTCGGGACAGCCCTATGGCTACACCTTC,CASSSGQPYGYTF
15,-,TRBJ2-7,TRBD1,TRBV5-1,TGCGCCAGCAGCTCCACTAACAGGGGGACCTACGAGCAGTACTTC,CASSSTNRGTYEQYF
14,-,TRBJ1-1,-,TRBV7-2,TGTGCCAGCAGCTTATTTGGGGTTTACACTGAAGCTTTCTTT,CASSLFGVYTEAFF
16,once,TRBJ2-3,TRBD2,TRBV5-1,TGCGCCAGCAGCCCGCGGACTAGCGGGGGTACAGATACGCAGTATTTT,CASSPRTSGGTDTQYF
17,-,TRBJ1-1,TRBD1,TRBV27,TGTGCCAGCAGTCCCGGTACAGGGGGCTCAACCAACACTGAAGCTTTCTTT,CASSPGTGGSTNTEAFF
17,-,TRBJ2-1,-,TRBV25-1,TGTGCCAGCAGTGAATTAGCAGGGAGTTTCTTTAGGAATGAGCAGTTCTTC,CASSELAGSFFRNEQFF
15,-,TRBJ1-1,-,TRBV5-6,TGTGCCAGCAGCTTGGGTGCGGGGATGGGAACTGAAGCTTTCTTT,CASSLGAGMGTEAFF
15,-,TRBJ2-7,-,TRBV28,TGTGCCAGCAGGGGGCAGGGTACAACTAAATACGAGCAGTACTTC,CASRGQGTTKYEQYF
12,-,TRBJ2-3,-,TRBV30,TGTGCCTGGAGGGCGGGAATAGGCACGCAGTATTTT,CAWRAGIGTQYF
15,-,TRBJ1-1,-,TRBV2,TGTGCCAGCAGAACCCGGGTAACAGGGAACACTGAAGCTTTCTTT,CASRTRVTGNTEAFF
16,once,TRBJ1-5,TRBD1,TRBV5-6,TGTGCCAGCAGCTTTTCCGGGACAGACTACCGGGGGCCCCAGCATTTT,CASSFSGTDYRGPQHF
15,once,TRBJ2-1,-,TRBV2,TGTGCCAGCAGTGTTTTACAGGTCGCGGGTAATGAGCAGTTCTTC,CASSVLQVAGNEQFF
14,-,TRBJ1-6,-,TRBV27,TGTGCCAGCAGTTTCCGGACCCCTAATTCACCCCTCCACTTT,CASSFRTPNSPLHF
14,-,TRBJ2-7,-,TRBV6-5,TGTGCCAGCAGGCTAGTTCTTAACTCCTACGAGCAGTACTTC,CASRLVLNSYEQYF
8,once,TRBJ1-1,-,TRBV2,TGTGCCATCAAAGGTGCTTTCTTT,CAIKGAFF
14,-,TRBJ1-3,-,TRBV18,TGTGCCAGCTCACCTGGAGGGGTTGGAAACACCATATATTTT,CASSPGGVGNTIYF
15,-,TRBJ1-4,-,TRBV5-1,TGCGCCAGCAGCTTGACGACGCCTCCGGGGGAAAAACTGTTTTTT,CASSLTTPPGEKLFF
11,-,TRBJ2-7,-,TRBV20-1,TGCAGTGCTATTGATAGCTACGAGCAGTACTTC,CSAIDSYEQYF
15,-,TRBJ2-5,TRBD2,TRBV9,TGTGCCAGCAGCGTAGCTAGCGGGGGGGGAGAGACCCAGTACTTC,CASSVASGGGETQYF
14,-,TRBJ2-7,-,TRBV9,TGTGCCAGCAGCGTAAGGTGGGATTCCTACGAGCAGTACTTC,CASSVRWDSYEQYF
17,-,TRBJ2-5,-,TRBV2,TGTGCCAGCAGTGGACCCCTTTCTGTCGGGGGCAAAGAGACCCAGTACTTC,CASSGPLSVGGKETQYF
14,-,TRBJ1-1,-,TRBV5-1,TGCGCCAGCACTTTATTGGGTACGAACACTGAAGCTTTCTTT,CASTLLGTNTEAFF
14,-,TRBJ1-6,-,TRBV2,TGTGCCACCAAAAACAGGGCCTATAATTCACCCCTCCACTTT,CATKNRAYNSPLHF
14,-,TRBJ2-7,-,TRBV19,TGTGCCAGTAGTTGGGACACGGATTCCTACGAGCAGTACTTC,CASSWDTDSYEQYF
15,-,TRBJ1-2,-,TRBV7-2,TGTGCCAGCAGCTTAGTAGAGACAGCTTTAAGGGGCTACACCTTC,CASSLVETALRGYTF
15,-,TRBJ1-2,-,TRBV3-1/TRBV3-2,TGTGCCAGCAGCCAAGATATATCAGGGGCCTATGGCTACACCTTC,CASSQDISGAYGYTF
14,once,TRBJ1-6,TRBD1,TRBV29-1,TGCAGCGTTGTGGACGGACAGGGAGATTCACCCCTCCACTTT,CSVVDGQGDSPLHF
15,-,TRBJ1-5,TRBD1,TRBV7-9,TGTGCCAGCAGCGATGGACAGGGGCTTGTCCAGCCCCAGCATTTT,CASSDGQGLVQPQHF
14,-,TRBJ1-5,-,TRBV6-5,TGTGCCAGCGGACTGGGGCAGTTCAATCAGCCCCAGCATTTT,CASGLGQFNQPQHF
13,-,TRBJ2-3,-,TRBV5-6,TGTGCCAGCAGCTTGGAGGACTTTGATACGCAGTATTTT,CASSLEDFDTQYF
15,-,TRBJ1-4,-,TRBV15,TGTGCCACCAGCAGAGGGGGGGCCAGTAATGAAAAACTGTTTTTT,CATSRGGASNEKLFF
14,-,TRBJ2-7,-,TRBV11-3,TGTGCCAGCAGCCCCGCCGGGGTCTCCTACGAGCAGTACTTC,CASSPAGVSYEQYF
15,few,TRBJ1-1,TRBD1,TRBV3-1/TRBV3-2,TGTGCCAGCAGCCAAATTTCAGGGGGAAACACTGAAGCTTTCTTT,CASSQISGGNTEAFF
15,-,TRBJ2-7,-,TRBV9,TGTGCCAGCAGCGTAGGGCAGGGACGTCCCTACGAGCAGTACTTC,CASSVGQGRPYEQYF
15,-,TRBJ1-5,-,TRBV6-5,TGTGCCAGCACCCCCGGGCAGGGGTCGAATCAGCCCCAGCATTTT,CASTPGQGSNQPQHF
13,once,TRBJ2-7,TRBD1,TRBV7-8,TGTGCCAGCAGCTCGGACAGGGCCCACGAGCAGTACTTC,CASSSDRAHEQYF
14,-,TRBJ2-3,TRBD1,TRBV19,TGTGCCAGTAGTACCGGACAGGGTTCAGATACGCAGTATTTT,CASSTGQGSDTQYF
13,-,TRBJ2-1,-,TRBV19,TGTGCCAGTAGTACTCAGGGGTGGGGTGAGCAGTTCTTC,CASSTQGWGEQFF
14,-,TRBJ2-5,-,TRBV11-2,TGTGCCAGCAGCTTAGGGGACCTACAAGAGACCCAGTACTTC,CASSLGDLQETQYF
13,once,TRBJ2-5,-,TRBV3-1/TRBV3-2,TGTGCCAGCAGCCAAGAATTTGAAGAGACCCAGTACTTC,CASSQEFEETQYF
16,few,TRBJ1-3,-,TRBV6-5,TGTGCCAGCAGTTACTCGGGGGTCAACTCTGGAAACACCATATATTTT,CASSYSGVNSGNTIYF
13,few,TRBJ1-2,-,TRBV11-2,TGTGCCAGCAGCTTGGGCCTTAACTATGGCTACACCTTC,CASSLGLNYGYTF
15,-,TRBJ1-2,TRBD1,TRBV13,TGTGCCAGCAGCTTAGTGCAGGGGGCGAGTAATGGCTACACCTTC,CASSLVQGASNGYTF
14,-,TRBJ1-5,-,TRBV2,TGTGCCAGCAGTGCCCGGGACGGCAATCAGCCCCAGCATTTT,CASSARDGNQPQHF
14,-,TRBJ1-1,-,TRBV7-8,TGTGCCAGCAGCTTGTTGTGGAAGAACACTGAAGCTTTCTTT,CASSLLWKNTEAFF
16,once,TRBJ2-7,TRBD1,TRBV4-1,TGCGCCAGCAGCCGCCAGACAGGGGTGAGCTCCTACGAGCAGTACTTC,CASSRQTGVSSYEQYF
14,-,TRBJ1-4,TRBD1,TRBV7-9,TGTGCCAGCAGCTTCGGACAGGGGGAAGAAAAACTGTTTTTT,CASSFGQGEEKLFF
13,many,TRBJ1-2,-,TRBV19,TGTGCCAGTACGGACGTTTCTAACTATGGCTACACCTTC,CASTDVSNYGYTF
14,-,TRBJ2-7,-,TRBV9,TGTGCCAGCAGCTCGGAATCGGCCCCCTACGAGCAGTACTTC,CASSSESAPYEQYF
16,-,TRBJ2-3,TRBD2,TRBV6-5,TGTGCCAGCAGTTACTTTACGGGGGGGGGCGGAGATACGCAGTATTTT,CASSYFTGGGGDTQYF
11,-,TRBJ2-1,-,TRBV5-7,TGTGCCAGCAGCCCTAGGGTTGAGCAGTTCTTC,CASSPRVEQFF
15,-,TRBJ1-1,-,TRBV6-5,TGTGCCAGCAGTTACTCGTGGGCCTCGGGCACTGAAGCTTTCTTT,CASSYSWASGTEAFF
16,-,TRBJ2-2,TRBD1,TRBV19,TGTGCCAGTAGCTTTTCCGGGACAGCGAACACCGGGGAGCTGTTTTTT,CASSFSGTANTGELFF
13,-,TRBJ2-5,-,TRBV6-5,TGTGCCAGCAGTTCAGCTTACCAAGAGACCCAGTACTTC,CASSSAYQETQYF
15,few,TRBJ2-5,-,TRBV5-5,TGTGCCAGCAGCCCCTGGGGCGGGGTACGAGAGACCCAGTACTTC,CASSPWGGVRETQYF